The rows below give T cell receptor beta chains drawn from one sample of a study of vaccination and CD4 T cells after COVID-19. TCRdb reanalysed the PCR reads using MiXCR and keeps one entry per CDR3 protein. The sample yields 9,500 to 15,000 distinct CDR3 sequences, 50% to 70% seen once. For these TCRs, the target antigens are not known. The material sequenced was CD4+ T cells from blood, cultured in vitro. All receptors come from a human donor who had recovered from COVID-19. Each CDR3 is given with its conserved first and last residue. Fields, in order: V gene, D gene, J gene, clone size, CDR3 DNA, CDR3 protein. D genes are given only for firm matches. Size values are once, few and many counts, or a class for expanded clones, and some rows have none.

TRBV24-1,NA,TRBJ2-5,NA,TGTGCCACCGGGGGAGGCACCTACCAAGAGACCCAGTACTTC,CATGGGTYQETQYF
TRBV20-1,TRBD2,TRBJ2-2,few,TGCAGTGCTAGCAGCGCCCCGGGACTAGCGGGAGTTGGCGGGGAGCTGTTTTTT,CSASSAPGLAGVGGELFF
TRBV24-1,NA,TRBJ2-5,NA,TGTGCCACCAGTTTGGGAGGGGACAGGCTTCAAGAGACCCAGTACTTC,CATSLGGDRLQETQYF
TRBV6-1,TRBD1,TRBJ1-5,few,TGTGCCAGCAGTCCCAGGGGGGCGGGTCAGCCCCAGCATTTT,CASSPRGAGQPQHF
TRBV7-6,TRBD2,TRBJ2-1,NA,TGTGCCAGCAGCCTTAGCGGGGGATCGTACAATGAGCAGTTCTTC,CASSLSGGSYNEQFF
TRBV20-1,NA,TRBJ1-5,NA,TGCAGTGCTAGCGCCCCCAACCATCATCAGCCCCAGCATTTT,CSASAPNHHQPQHF
TRBV6-5,TRBD1,TRBJ1-5,NA,TGTGCCAGCAGTTCACAGGGGTTCGGTCAGCCCCAGCATTTT,CASSSQGFGQPQHF
TRBV28,NA,TRBJ2-2,NA,TGTGCCAGCATGCGGCCCCAAATACCAATGGAGTTTTTT,CASMRPQIPMEFF
TRBV7-3,NA,TRBJ2-2,NA,TGTGCCAGCAGCTTAAGCGCGCCAGGGGCAAACACCGGGGAGCTGTTTTTT,CASSLSAPGANTGELFF
TRBV6-2/TRBV6-3,TRBD2,TRBJ2-3,NA,TGTGCCAGCAGTACCCCCCGATTAGCGGGAGCGAGGACGCAGTATTTT,CASSTPRLAGARTQYF
TRBV19,NA,TRBJ1-1,NA,TGTGCCATCACGCGGGGTCCTGAAGCTTTCTTT,CAITRGPEAFF
TRBV27,NA,TRBJ2-6,medium-sized,TGTGCCAGCAGTTTACTATTCTCTGGGGCCAACGTCCTGACTTTC,CASSLLFSGANVLTF
TRBV30,TRBD1,TRBJ2-7,NA,TGTGCCTGGAGTGAAGGGACAGTGGACTACGAGCAGTACTTC,CAWSEGTVDYEQYF
TRBV19,TRBD1,TRBJ1-1,NA,TGTGCCAGTAGTATGGACAGGGAAAGAATAGCTTTCTTT,CASSMDRERIAFF
TRBV6-1,NA,TRBJ1-2,NA,TGTGCCAGCAGTCAAAACAACTATGGCTACACCTTC,CASSQNNYGYTF
TRBV20-1,NA,TRBJ1-1,NA,TGCAGTGTCACAACCTGGGTCAGTCGAAACACTGAAGCTTTCTTT,CSVTTWVSRNTEAFF
TRBV27,NA,TRBJ1-2,few,TGTGCCAGCAGTTTCGACCAGGGACGGCACTATGGCTACACCTTC,CASSFDQGRHYGYTF
TRBV7-6,NA,TRBJ1-1,NA,TGTGCCAGCAGCTTAGACGAAATGAACACTGAAGCTTTCTTT,CASSLDEMNTEAFF
TRBV28,NA,TRBJ2-2,once,TGTGCCAGCAGTTCCTTCACCGGGGAGCTGTTTTTT,CASSSFTGELFF
TRBV5-4,NA,TRBJ2-3,NA,TGTGCCAGCAGCCACACCTTGATGCCGGGAGTCGGTGGGTGGGATACGCAGTATTTT,CASSHTLMPGVGGWDTQYF
TRBV2,TRBD1,TRBJ2-7,few,TGTGCCAGCAGTGGGACAGGGTCCTACGAGCAGTACTTC,CASSGTGSYEQYF
TRBV2,NA,TRBJ2-5,once,TGTGCCAGCAGCTGGGGGGCTCGAGGAGAGACCCAGTACTTC,CASSWGARGETQYF
TRBV2,NA,TRBJ2-2,NA,TGTGCCAGCAGTGACAACACCGGGGAGCTGTTTTTT,CASSDNTGELFF
TRBV20-1,TRBD2,TRBJ2-7,NA,TGCAGTGCTCGGACTAGCGGGAGGCCCTCCTACGAGCAGTACTTC,CSARTSGRPSYEQYF
TRBV7-2,TRBD2,TRBJ2-1,NA,TGTGCCAGCAGCTCCCTTAGCGGGAGAAACGGCGCTGAGCAGTTCTTC,CASSSLSGRNGAEQFF
TRBV20-1,TRBD2,TRBJ2-2,few,TGCAGTGCTAGAGACGGGAGGGACACCGGGGAGCTGTTTTTT,CSARDGRDTGELFF
TRBV10-3,NA,TRBJ2-1,NA,TGTGCCATCGGGCCGCTAACGCTCCATGAAAACAATGAGCAGTTCTTC,CAIGPLTLHENNEQFF
TRBV19,NA,TRBJ2-5,few,TGTGCCAGTAGTTCCAGCCAAGAGACCCAGTACTTC,CASSSSQETQYF
TRBV7-9,NA,TRBJ1-4,NA,TGTGCCAGCAGCTTAGGGGGCCAAGGGGAGGATGAAAAACTGTTTTTT,CASSLGGQGEDEKLFF
TRBV7-9,TRBD1,TRBJ1-5,NA,TGTGCCAGCAGTCGACAGGGGGTTGGCAATCAGCCCCAGCATTTT,CASSRQGVGNQPQHF
TRBV21-1,NA,TRBJ2-7,NA,TGTGCCAGCAGCAAAGAGTTGAGGGGGAGATCCTACGAGCAGTACTTC,CASSKELRGRSYEQYF
TRBV7-3,NA,TRBJ2-5,few,TGTGCCAGCAGCTTACAAAACAGCCCTGCGGAGACCCAGTACTTC,CASSLQNSPAETQYF
TRBV7-6,NA,TRBJ2-7,few,TGTGCCAGCAGCCCCCGGGCTGGAGAGTCCTACGAGCAGTACTTC,CASSPRAGESYEQYF
TRBV24-1,TRBD2,TRBJ2-1,NA,TGTGCCACCAGTGACCCGTCCGGGACTAGCGAGTACAATGAGCAGTTCTTC,CATSDPSGTSEYNEQFF
TRBV19,NA,TRBJ1-2,NA,TGTGCCAGTAGTATCGGGACATTTATCTCGGGCTATGGCTACACCTTC,CASSIGTFISGYGYTF
TRBV6-2/TRBV6-3,NA,TRBJ2-5,few,TGTGCCAGCAGTCTGTTCTCGGGCCCACAAGCGACCCAGTACTTC,CASSLFSGPQATQYF
TRBV30,NA,TRBJ2-3,NA,TGTGCCTGGAGTATTACAGATACGCAGTATTTT,CAWSITDTQYF
TRBV7-8,NA,TRBJ1-1,NA,TGTGCCAGCGGGTCACGGTTCGGCTCTGAAGCTTTCTTT,CASGSRFGSEAFF
TRBV12-3/TRBV12-4,TRBD2,TRBJ2-1,once,TGTGCCAGCAGTTCGGGGATAGCGGGAGTCTGGAATGAGCAGTTCTTC,CASSSGIAGVWNEQFF
TRBV7-2,NA,TRBJ2-7,NA,TGTGCCAGCAGCCAACCCCCCTACGAGCAGTACTTC,CASSQPPYEQYF
TRBV7-9,TRBD1,TRBJ2-3,NA,TGTGCCAGCAGCCGACGGACAGGAAGCACAGATACGCAGTATTTT,CASSRRTGSTDTQYF
TRBV20-1,TRBD2,TRBJ2-7,NA,TGCAGTGCTAGAGAGGGGGGGAGGTACGAGCAGTACTTC,CSAREGGRYEQYF
TRBV10-3,NA,TRBJ2-4,NA,TGTGCCATCAGTGTCGGGATCAGAGGAAACATTCAGTACTTC,CAISVGIRGNIQYF
TRBV27,TRBD1,TRBJ1-2,few,TGTGCCAGCAGTTCGACAGGGGCTATTAACTATGGCTACACCTTC,CASSSTGAINYGYTF
TRBV10-2,NA,TRBJ1-5,NA,TGCGCCAGCAGTGAGTCCTGGAATCAGCCCCAGCATTTT,CASSESWNQPQHF
TRBV2,TRBD2,TRBJ2-7,NA,TGTGCCAGCAACAGCGGGAGTGGTTCCTACGAGCAGTACTTC,CASNSGSGSYEQYF
TRBV7-8,NA,TRBJ2-5,NA,TGTGCCAGCAGCTTAGGGCACAACCGCGAGGAGACCCAGTACTTC,CASSLGHNREETQYF
TRBV2,NA,TRBJ1-5,NA,TGTGCCAGCCGTCGCGGGGGTGGTCAGCCCCAGCATTTT,CASRRGGGQPQHF
TRBV6-1,TRBD2,TRBJ2-5,few,TGTGCCAGCAGTGAAGCTCCTAGCGGCCCCCAAGAGACCCAGTACTTC,CASSEAPSGPQETQYF
TRBV5-1,TRBD1,TRBJ2-7,NA,TGCGCCAGCAGCGTTACAGGGGACTACGAGCAGTACTTC,CASSVTGDYEQYF
TRBV11-3,NA,TRBJ1-6,few,TGTGCCAGCAGCTCGGTAACAGGTTCACCCCTCCACTTT,CASSSVTGSPLHF